This TCR beta chain came from a study of blood T cell repertoires in COVID-19. Study as a whole: The samples span acute and convalescent COVID-19 from the United States, Italy and Spain.

Data came from immunoSEQ multiplex PCR; TCRdb stores just in-frame clones and leaves some out. This sample has approximately 190,000 clones, with roughly 86% found just once. This clone was seen a handful of times. Sample: peripheral blood. This TCR was sampled from a woman aged 70 to 79 with active or convalescent COVID-19.

As DNA, the CDR3 is TGCGCCAGCAGCTTGGGCAGTTCACTAACTGGAAACACCATATATTTT. Protein sequence: CASSLGSSLTGNTIYF. The chain combines TRBV5-1 with TRBJ1-3; D not resolved. The germline gives CDR1 SGHRS, CDR2 YFSETQ. V was cut by 0 bases and J by 2 bases, with 12 bases left in between. CDR3 size: 16 residues.